This T cell receptor (beta chain) was recovered during a study of cytomegalovirus exposure and HLA in healthy donors. Germline CDR1 reads SGHAT; CDR2 reads FQNNGV. The germline V and J ends were trimmed by 1 base and 5 bases, with 9 bases remaining between them. This CDR3 comprises 15 residues. PCR used 60 Vbeta primers and 13 Jbeta primers. The protocol was immunoSEQ multiplex PCR, while the TCRdb copy is restricted to in-frame clones and leaves out a portion. Of 95,000 or so clones in the sample, about 76% were seen once. The TCR sequence derives from a woman in her thirties or forties in good health and CMV-seronegative. The sequenced material came from PBMCs. The chain uses TRBV11-2 and TRBJ2-6; tentative D call: TRBD2 (7 bases). CDR3 DNA: TGTGCCAGCAGCTTAGGCGGGGGCAGGGCCAACGTCCTGACTTTC. Translation gives CASSLGGGRANVLTF.